The 5 T cell receptor beta chains in this list originate from one sample, sequenced in a study of technical replicates of blood from four donors. Here immunoSEQ multiplex PCR was the method, and the copy in TCRdb shows in-frame clones only, minus some. This sample has some 67,000 clones, with 95% to 98% found just once. Sequencing was performed on T cells isolated from PBMCs. These receptors were obtained from a human donor in good health.

This chain joins TRBV25-1 and TRBJ2-5; tentative D call: TRBD1 (6 bases). V was pared by 6 bases and J by 2 bases, with 10 bases between. Germline V gene sequence: CDR1 MGHDK, CDR2 SYGVNS. The CDR3 runs to 13 residues. In DNA, the CDR3 is TGTGCCAGCAGCGCGACAGGTCAAGAGACCCAGTACTTC. This codes for CASSATGQETQYF.

The rearrangement joins TRBV7-9 to TRBJ1-1; D uncertain. The CDR3 consists of 18 residues. The V and J ends lost 4 bases and 0 bases respectively, with 21 bases between them. CDR1 SEHNR and CDR2 FQNEAQ come from the germline V gene (reference sequence). For the CDR3, the DNA is TGTGCCAGCAGCTCCCCGGTATTCGATGCGGCCTTGAACACTGAAGCTTTCTTT. This translates into CASSSPVFDAALNTEAFF.

The chain carries TRBV6-6 and TRBJ2-7, with TRBD2 as a possible D gene (5 bases). V shed 7 bases and J shed 1 base, with 11 bases lying between them. The V gene's germline CDR1 is MNHNY and CDR2 SVGAGI (reference sequence). The CDR3 loop spans 13 amino acids. In DNA, the CDR3 is TGTGCCAGCAAAATCGGAGGTTCCTACGAGCAGTACTTC. Protein product: CASKIGGSYEQYF.

The genes are TRBV7-6 and TRBJ2-1, with 15 bases that match TRBD2. Germline V gene sequence: CDR1 SGHVS, CDR2 FNYEAQ. The V and J ends lost 4 bases and 3 bases, in that order; junction bases with no gene match: 4. This CDR3 contains 17 residues. CDR3 residues: CASSSRTSGRDYNEQFF. Here the CDR3 DNA reads TGTGCCAGCAGCTCAAGGACTAGCGGGAGGGACTACAATGAGCAGTTCTTC.

V gene TRBV4-1 combines with J gene TRBJ1-5, with D unresolved. The V end was cut by 1 base, the J end by 0 bases, with 7 bases between. CDR3 length equals 15 residues. CDR1 and CDR2 (germline): MGHRA, YSYEKL. CDR3 sequence reads: CASSQGPYSNQPQHF. CDR3 bases: TGCGCCAGCAGCCAAGGCCCCTATAGCAATCAGCCCCAGCATTTT.